The rows below give T cell receptor beta chains drawn from one sample of a study of CD8 T cells in Susac syndrome. TCRdb reanalysed the immunoSEQ multiplex PCR reads using MiXCR and keeps one entry per CDR3 protein. The sample lists 140,000 to 150,000 distinct CDR3 sequences; approximately 95% were seen once. The sample comprised CD4+ T cells from PBMCs. The source is a human donor with multiple sclerosis. Both conserved end residues are part of each CDR3. The order of the fields is J gene, V gene, CDR3 protein.

>TRBJ1-6|TRBV30
CAWSHTGGKNSPLHF
>TRBJ1-1|TRBV7-9
CASSLEGSGNTEAFF
>TRBJ2-5|TRBV2
CASSLEQGVQETQYF
>TRBJ1-5|TRBV24-1
CATATGDQPQHF
>TRBJ2-1|TRBV20-1
CSAWGGPRGHNEQFF
>TRBJ2-3|TRBV15
CATSRDKGFEDTQYF
>TRBJ2-7|TRBV24-1
CATSDSGLYYEQYF
>TRBJ2-1|TRBV7-9
CASSTRTYNEQFF
>TRBJ1-1|TRBV19
CASSMNLGRATEAFF
>TRBJ2-5|TRBV20-1
CSAWTGGETQYF
>TRBJ2-7|TRBV3-1
CASSHWTLAMGGTYEQYF
>TRBJ2-7|TRBV3-1
CASSHGETSFSSYEQYF
>TRBJ2-3|TRBV7-2
CASSFGGGWTDTQYF
>TRBJ2-5|TRBV7-9
CASSPDTRQYF
>TRBJ2-1|TRBV30
CAWAGSGYNEQFF
>TRBJ2-1|TRBV27
CASGGPYNEQFF
>TRBJ1-2|TRBV5-4
CASSLDDGYTF
>TRBJ2-2|TRBV7-2
CASSLVGVGGELFF
>TRBJ1-1|TRBV3-1
CASSQQRRVTEAFF
>TRBJ1-2|TRBV12-3/TRBV12-4
CASSLQGYGYTF
>TRBJ2-3|TRBV29-1
CSGKHGTDTQYF
>TRBJ2-7|TRBV20-1
CSARAYGAGTYEQYF
>TRBJ1-1|TRBV6-5
CASRRQGNTEAFF
>TRBJ2-1|TRBV29-1
CSVDRTRAYNEQFF
>TRBJ1-1|TRBV5-6
CASSLQGARTEAFF
>TRBJ2-1|TRBV7-3
CASSVGLAKNNEQFF
>TRBJ2-7|TRBV6-5
CASSKRGYEQYF
>TRBJ2-4|TRBV28
CASRYGGPKNIQYF
>TRBJ2-4|TRBV20-1
CSAPQGRAKNIQYF
>TRBJ2-1|TRBV29-1
CSVDQGAIDGRTSSYNEQFF
>TRBJ2-7|TRBV3-1
CASSQGPLVYEQYF
>TRBJ2-7|TRBV29-1
CSVGELAGSEQYF
>TRBJ2-1|TRBV20-1
CSASGAPYNEQFF
>TRBJ2-3|TRBV7-9
CASSFTQFTGTASPDTQYF
>TRBJ2-3|TRBV20-1
CRGQLGDTQYF
>TRBJ2-3|TRBV29-1
CSGSREADTQYF
>TRBJ2-5|TRBV27
CASTPGLAGGEETQYF
>TRBJ1-2|TRBV9
CASSVGKSYGYTF
>TRBJ2-7|TRBV28
CASSGLVGQGTNEQYF
>TRBJ2-3|TRBV27
CASIGRQVPDTQYF